The 8 T cell receptor beta chains below all came from one sample that was sequenced in a study of cytomegalovirus exposure and HLA in healthy donors. Use of 60 Vbeta and 13 Jbeta primers characterized the PCR. The protocol was immunoSEQ multiplex PCR, while the TCRdb copy is restricted to in-frame clones and leaves out a portion. This sample carries approximately 140,000 clones, about 85% of them seen once, and the ten largest clones take under 2%. Specimen: PBMCs. These receptors were obtained from a boy aged 5-17 years in good health and CMV-seronegative.

The CDR3: CAWSVPGWDTEAFF. For the CDR3, the DNA is TGTGCCTGGAGTGTCCCAGGGTGGGACACTGAAGCTTTCTTT. The V call is TRBV30, the J call TRBJ1-1, with D possibly being TRBD1 (5 bases). The germline gives CDR1 GTSNPN, CDR2 SVGIG (reference sequence). This CDR3 comprises 14 residues. Trimming removed 0 bases at V and 3 bases at J, with 11 bases between. The variable domain in full, with the rest retrieved from reference TRBV30 and TRBJ1-1, is SQTIHQWPATLVQPVGSPLSLECTVEGTSNPNLYWYRQAAGRGLQLLFYSVGIGQISSEVPQNLSASRPQDRQFILSSKKLLLSDSGFYLCAWSVPGWDTEAFFGQGTRLTVV.

A few counts support this clone. The chain carries TRBV6-1 and TRBJ1-5, with D possibly being TRBD1 (5 bases). Trimming left V 5 bases short and J 5 bases short, with 13 bases between. The CDR3 has 14 residues. The germline V gene has CDR1 MNHNS and CDR2 SASEGT. The CDR3 region is CASSSGRGDQPQHF. The DNA of the CDR3 is TGTGCCAGCAGTTCAGGTAGGGGCGATCAGCCCCAGCATTTT.

The chain has TRBV4-3 and TRBJ1-2, with D possibly matching TRBD1 (5 bases). CDR3 length: 15 amino acids. From germline, CDR1 is LGHNA and CDR2 YSLEER. V dropped 3 bases and J dropped 1 base, with 12 bases sitting between them. CDR3 protein: CASSQEGMINYGYTF. DNA for the CDR3: TGCGCCAGCAGCCAGGAGGGGATGATTAACTATGGCTACACCTTC.

This clone has at least ten counts. This chain links TRBV5-6 with TRBJ2-7; D is perhaps TRBD2 (6 bases). Trimming shortened V by 0 bases and J by 3 bases, and 13 bases separated the two germline ends. Germline lookup yields CDR1 SGHDT and CDR2 YYEEEE. The CDR3 is 15 residues long. The CDR3 here is CASSLVGGKDYEQYF. CDR3 coding DNA: TGTGCCAGCAGCTTGGTTGGCGGGAAAGACTACGAGCAGTACTTC.

The chain has TRBV5-1 and TRBJ2-2; 14 nucleotides agree with TRBD2. Losses at the gene ends were 4 bases for V and 6 bases for J; bases not matched to a gene: 5. Germline loops: CDR1 SGHRS, CDR2 YFSETQ. This CDR3 is 16 amino acids long. The CDR3 loop is CASSPRTSGRSGELFF. In DNA, the CDR3 is TGCGCCAGCAGCCCCAGGACTAGCGGGAGGTCCGGGGAGCTGTTTTTT.

The chain employs TRBV5-6 and TRBJ1-2, with 7 bases aligning to TRBD1. Germline V gene sequence: CDR1 SGHDT, CDR2 YYEEEE. V gave up 4 bases and J gave up 7 bases; unmatched junction bases: 4. The CDR3 sequence is 12 residues long. CDR3 DNA: TGTGCCAGCAGCATTACAGGGGTTGGCTACACCTTC. It is translated as CASSITGVGYTF. Full variable domain (remainder filled in from reference TRBV5-6 and TRBJ1-2): DAGVTQSPTHLIKTRGQQVTLRCSPKSGHDTVSWYQQALGQGPQFIFQYYEEEERQRGNFPDRFSGHQFPNYSSELNVNALLLGDSALYLCASSITGVGYTFGSGTRLTVV.

This clone appeared a few times. The CDR3 coding sequence is TGTGCCAGCAGTTTACGGACAGGGGGGAACACTGAAGCTTTCTTT. Translation gives CASSLRTGGNTEAFF. V is TRBV2 and J is TRBJ1-1, with TRBD1 matching 10 bases. Germline V gene lookup returns CDR1 SNHLY and CDR2 FYNNEI. The V and J ends lost 5 bases and 1 base, in that order; junction bases with no gene match: 4. This CDR3 contains 15 residues.

This clone was observed a few times. V usage is TRBV4-3 and J usage is TRBJ2-1, with 7 nucleotides matching TRBD2. Germline V gene lookup returns CDR1 LGHNA and CDR2 YSLEER. The CDR3 consists of 16 residues. The V gene end was trimmed by 1 base and the J gene end by 0 bases; junction bases not matched to a gene: 3. CDR3 loop: CASSQASGHSYNEQFF. CDR3 sequence (DNA): TGCGCCAGCAGCCAAGCTAGCGGCCACTCCTACAATGAGCAGTTCTTC.